This TCR beta chain was recorded in a study of shared clonotypes between healthy human individuals. Study-level information: The donor group consisted of a couple of women and a few men, aged 18 to 49. Per donor, CD8 memory used one plate, CD8 naive used two, CD4 memory used three and CD4 naive used three.

The CDR3 runs to 13 residues. Per the germline V gene, CDR1 is MNHNY and CDR2 is SVGAGI (reference sequence). The V end lost 4 bases, the J end lost 6 bases, and 12 bases lay between the germline ends. Researchers partitioned CD4+ cells into CD45RA+ naive and CD45RA-negative memory subsets. Per the original methods: Sequence data from immunoSEQ were junction-only and lacked quality scores; consequently, filtering differed. The repertoire was sequenced with immunoSEQ multiplex PCR; TCRdb's copy has only in-frame clones and lacks some. That table furnishes V, J and clone size, whereas the DNA furnished D and trimming. The sample holds approximately 240,000 clones; about 69% are singletons and the top ten take around 10%.

The V gene is TRBV6-6, the J gene TRBJ1-1; D perhaps matches TRBD1 (5 bases). What was sequenced was memory CD4+ T cells sorted from blood. Subset of the sample: CD45RA-negative fraction. This TCR came from a man aged 30 to 39 in good health. CDR3 coding DNA: TGTGCCAGCAGTTTCGGGGGAGGCGCTGAAGCTTTCTTT. It codes for CASSFGGGAEAFF.